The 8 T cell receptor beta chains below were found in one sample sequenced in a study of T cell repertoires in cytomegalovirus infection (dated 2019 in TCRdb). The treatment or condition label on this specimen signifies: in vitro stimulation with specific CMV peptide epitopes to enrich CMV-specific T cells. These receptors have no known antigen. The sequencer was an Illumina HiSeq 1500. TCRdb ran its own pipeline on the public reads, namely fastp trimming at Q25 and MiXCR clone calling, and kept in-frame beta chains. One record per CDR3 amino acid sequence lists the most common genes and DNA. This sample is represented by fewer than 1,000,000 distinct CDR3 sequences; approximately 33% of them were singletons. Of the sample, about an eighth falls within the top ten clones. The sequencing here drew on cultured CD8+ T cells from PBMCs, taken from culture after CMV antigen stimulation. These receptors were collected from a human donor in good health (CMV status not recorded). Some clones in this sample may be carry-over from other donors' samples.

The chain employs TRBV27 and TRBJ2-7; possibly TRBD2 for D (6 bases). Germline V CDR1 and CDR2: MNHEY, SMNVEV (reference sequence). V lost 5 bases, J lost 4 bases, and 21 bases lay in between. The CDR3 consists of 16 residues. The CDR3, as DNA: TGTGCCAGCAGTACAAGGGACTCCCCCTCTGTATACGAGCAGTACTTC. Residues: CASSTRDSPSVYEQYF.

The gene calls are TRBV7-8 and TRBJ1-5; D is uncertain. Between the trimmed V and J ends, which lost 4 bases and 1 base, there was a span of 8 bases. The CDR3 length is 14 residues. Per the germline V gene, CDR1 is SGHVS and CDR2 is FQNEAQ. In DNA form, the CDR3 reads TGTGCCAGCAGCTCCGACACCAGCAATCAGCCCCAGCATTTT. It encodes CASSSDTSNQPQHF.

CDR3 sequence: CASIEEGGTGYGYTF. Written as DNA, the CDR3 is TGTGCCAGTATCGAAGAGGGAGGGACCGGCTATGGCTACACCTTC. V and J are TRBV19 and TRBJ1-2; perhaps TRBD1 as D (5 bases). Trimming took off 7 bases at V and 4 bases at J, with 19 bases between the two ends. CDR1 is LNHDA, CDR2 SQIVND, per germline (reference sequence). The CDR3 loop spans 15 amino acids. Based on the CDR3 plus reference TRBV19 and TRBJ1-2, the full variable domain is DGGITQSPKYLFRKEGQNVTLSCEQNLNHDAMYWYRQDPGQGLRLIYYSQIVNDFQKGDIAEGYSVSREKKESFPLTVTSAQKNPTAFYLCASIEEGGTGYGYTFGSGTRLTVV.

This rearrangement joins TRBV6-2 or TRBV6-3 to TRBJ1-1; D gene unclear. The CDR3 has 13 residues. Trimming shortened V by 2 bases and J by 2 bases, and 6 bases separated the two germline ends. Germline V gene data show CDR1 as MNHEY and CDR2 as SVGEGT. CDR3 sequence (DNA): TGTGCCAGCAGTTACGCGGATAACACTGAAGCTTTCTTT. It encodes CASSYADNTEAFF.

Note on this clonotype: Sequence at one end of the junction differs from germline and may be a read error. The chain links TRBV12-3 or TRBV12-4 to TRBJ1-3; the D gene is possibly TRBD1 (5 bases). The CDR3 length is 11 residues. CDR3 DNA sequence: TGTGCCAGCAGCGTCGGGACGGACCCCTTCTTT. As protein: CASSVGTDPFF.

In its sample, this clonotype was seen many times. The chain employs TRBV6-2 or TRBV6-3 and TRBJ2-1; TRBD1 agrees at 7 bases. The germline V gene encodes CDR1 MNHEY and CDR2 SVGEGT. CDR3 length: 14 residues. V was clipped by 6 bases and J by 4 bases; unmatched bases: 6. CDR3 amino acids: CASSSGTVYNEQFF. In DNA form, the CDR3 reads TGTGCCAGCAGCTCCGGGACAGTATACAATGAGCAGTTCTTC.

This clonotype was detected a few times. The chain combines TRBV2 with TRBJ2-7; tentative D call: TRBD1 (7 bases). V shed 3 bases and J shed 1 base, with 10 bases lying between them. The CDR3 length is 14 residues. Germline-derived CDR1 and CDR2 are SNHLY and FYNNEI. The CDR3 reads CASSDGGQSYEQYV. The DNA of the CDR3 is TGTGCCAGCAGTGACGGGGGACAGTCCTACGAGCAGTACGTC.

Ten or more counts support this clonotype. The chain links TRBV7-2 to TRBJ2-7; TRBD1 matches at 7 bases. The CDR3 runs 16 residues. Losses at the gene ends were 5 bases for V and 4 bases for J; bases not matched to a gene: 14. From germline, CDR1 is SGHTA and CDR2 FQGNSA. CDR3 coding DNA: TGTGCCAGCAGCGGGTTTTGGAAGGGGGCCTTTTACGAGCAGTACTTC. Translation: CASSGFWKGAFYEQYF. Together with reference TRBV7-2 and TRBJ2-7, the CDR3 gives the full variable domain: GAGVSQSPSNKVTEKGKDVELRCDPISGHTALYWYRQSLGQGLEFLIYFQGNSAPDKSGLPSDRFSAERTGGSVSTLTIQRTQQEDSAVYLCASSGFWKGAFYEQYFGPGTRLTVT.